This entry features one T cell receptor beta chain sequence. The sample comes from a study of blood T cell repertoires in COVID-19. Assay used: immunoSEQ multiplex PCR; TCRdb lists only in-frame clones, some missing. The sample lists approximately 250,000 clones; roughly 87% were seen once. CDR3 length equals 14 residues. Germline assignment: CDR1 LNHDA and CDR2 SQIVND (reference sequence). V shed 4 bases and J shed 6 bases, with 13 bases lying between them. This TCR derives from a woman aged 25 to 45 who had recovered from COVID-19. V is TRBV19 and J is TRBJ2-1; D possibly corresponds to TRBD2 (6 bases). Sequencing was carried out using PBMCs or T cells enriched from blood (not recorded which). Here the CDR3 reads CASSNNRGFNEQFF. The CDR3 region has the DNA TGTGCCAGTAGTAATAATCGGGGGTTCAATGAGCAGTTCTTC.